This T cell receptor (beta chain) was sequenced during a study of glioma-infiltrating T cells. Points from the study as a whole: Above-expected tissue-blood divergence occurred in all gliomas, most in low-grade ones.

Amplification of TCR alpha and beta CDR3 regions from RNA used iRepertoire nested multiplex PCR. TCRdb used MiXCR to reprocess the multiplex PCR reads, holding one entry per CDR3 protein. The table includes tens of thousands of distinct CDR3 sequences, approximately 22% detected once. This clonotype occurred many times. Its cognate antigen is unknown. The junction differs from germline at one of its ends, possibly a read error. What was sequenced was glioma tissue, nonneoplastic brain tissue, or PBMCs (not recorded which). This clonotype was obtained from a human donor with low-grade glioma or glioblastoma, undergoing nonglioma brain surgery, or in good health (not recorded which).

Written as DNA, the CDR3 is TGTGCCATCAGTGAGTCTTTTCTAGCGGTCTTT. This encodes CAISESFLAVF. The chain joins TRBV10-3 to TRBJ1-1; D gene ambiguous. Germline values: CDR1 ENHRY, CDR2 SYGVKD. This CDR3 has 11 residues.